This TCR beta chain was obtained from a study of beta chain features in type 1 diabetes. Study-level points and caveats: Any HLA effect on TCRB rearrangement was left unresolved by small sub-analyses.

The CDR3 length is 14 residues. The V and J ends lost 7 bases and 0 bases respectively, with 10 bases between them. The germline CDR1 and CDR2 sequences are MNHNY and SVGAGI (reference sequence). Every bit of the isolated RNA underwent reverse transcription, so sequencing read expressed TCRB transcripts. The study sequenced naive, central memory and regulatory T cell samples to an average of roughly 3.8 million reads. Profiling relied on immunoSEQ multiplex PCR, and the TCRdb table lists in-frame clones only, not all of them. The sample has under 950,000 clones, 15% to 20% seen once. Regarding this clone: Its antigen is as yet unknown.

This TCR was recovered from a woman between 18 and 30 years old in good health. This rearrangement joins TRBV6-6 to TRBJ1-5; unclear D gene. Sequencing was carried out using naive CD4+ T cells from blood. In nucleotides, the CDR3 is TGTGCCAGCAAACCAGGTTATAGCAATCAGCCCCAGCATTTT. Translating gives CASKPGYSNQPQHF.